This T cell receptor beta chain stems from a study of blood T cell repertoires in COVID-19 (dated by TCRdb to the early 2020s). As for the study more broadly: Collaborator samples came from the United States, Italy and Spain and covered acute and convalescent phases of COVID-19. Subjects who had been exposed to COVID-19, were actively infected with it, or had recovered from it provided the deeply sampled blood TCRbeta repertoires that made up the dataset. Where HLA class I and class II types were available, the types were taken from metadata supplied by the sample provider, not from assay-based typing. The samples were drawn from two sources: the first 160 participants of the ongoing ImmuneRACE study, and some 1,300 subjects contributed by 6 global collaborators. The repertoires were released in a freely available public database intended as a resource for research on the immune response to SARS-CoV-2. Sample metadata almost always included a de-identified subject ID, COVID-19 status, age in years and sex. The material from the prospective study consisted of cDNA or gDNA derived from T cells, B-cell-depleted T cells, or PBMCs.

One collaborating source in Seattle enrolled patients during active infection and followed them longitudinally through the course of disease. Collaborating institutions collected whole blood in K2EDTA tubes following their own protocols. For TCRbeta analysis, collaborator samples were shipped as frozen whole blood, as isolated PBMCs, or as DNA extracted from either sample type. The immunoSEQ Assay, a bias-controlled multiplex PCR, was used to amplify TCRbeta CDR3 regions from genomic DNA. The original methods were these. The number of nucleated cells in each sample was estimated by amplification of reference gene primers within the assay. To quantify the absolute abundance of each unique TCRbeta CDR3 rearrangement, sequence reads were collapsed and filtered. For each sample, productive Simpson clonality was calculated as the square root of Simpson's diversity index across productive rearrangements. TCRdb's version of the immuneACCESS table is confined to in-frame rearrangements and falls short of the full clone set. An unresolved V gene accounts for under half of the shortfall where checked; the remainder is of unknown origin. The D gene and trimming were derived from the DNA, and the V and J assignments and clone size from that table. The sample profile shows about 130,000 clones; around 81% of them were found once. The ten most abundant clones make up about 18% of the sample.

Note on this clone: Its cognate antigen has yet to be identified. No base-level quality is on record; no much larger clone is a single base apart.

What the research found in general, with its limitations: Clinical and demographic metadata were provided uncurated, with the amount varying by source and participant.

The sample comprised peripheral blood. This TCR was sampled from a man under 40 with COVID-19, enrolled during active disease.

The nucleotide sequence reads as follows: TGTGCCAGCAGCTTATGGGAGCTCAACGACAATGAGCAGTTCTTC. Its protein product is CASSLWELNDNEQFF. Here the chain combines TRBV7-6 and TRBJ2-1; the D region possibly corresponds to TRBD2 (5 bases align). CDR3 length: 15 amino acids, cysteine to phenylalanine. Only the CDR3 region is kept as DNA, spanning 45 bases read in frame from base 1. V is pared back by 2 bases and J by 5 bases, with 13 bases lying between the germline termini. The germline V gene gives CDR1 as SGHVS and CDR2 as FNYEAQ.